The 17 T cell receptor beta chains listed next were all sequenced from one sample in a study of T cell changes during pregnancy in multiple sclerosis. Only in-frame clones appear in the TCRdb table, and some are missing; sequencing was by immunoSEQ multiplex PCR. The table shows 69,000 or so clones, with 91% occurring only once. The material sequenced was CD4+ T cells from peripheral blood mononuclear cells, taken in the third trimester of pregnancy. The receptors were sampled from a female donor in good health, enrolled as a control in a pregnancy study.

The V gene is TRBV30, the J gene TRBJ1-4; no definite D call. This CDR3 contains 16 residues. Germline values: CDR1 GTSNPN, CDR2 SVGIG (reference sequence). Trimming took 0 bases from V and 8 from J, leaving 19 bases between them. The DNA of the CDR3 is TGTGCCTGGAGTGTCATCGGGATATCGGGTGGCGAAAAACTGTTTTTT. This codes for CAWSVIGISGGEKLFF.

The rearrangement links TRBV2 to TRBJ2-3; 7 nucleotides align to TRBD1. The CDR3 has 14 amino acids. Germline values: CDR1 SNHLY, CDR2 FYNNEI. The J segment lost 0 bases and the V segment lost 8 bases, leaving 5 bases of the junction unmatched. CDR3 region: CASRTGRSTDTQYF. The CDR3 DNA reads as TGTGCCAGCCGGACAGGCCGAAGCACAGATACGCAGTATTTT.

The rearrangement uses TRBV30 and TRBJ1-5, with TRBD1 matching over 10 bases. Per the germline V gene, CDR1 is GTSNPN and CDR2 is SVGIG (reference sequence). CDR3 length: 15 residues. The trim removed 1 base at V and 7 bases at J, leaving 7 bases unmatched. CDR3 DNA: TGTGCCTGGAGTGGGACAGGGGGTGCATCCCAGCCCCAGCATTTT. This codes for CAWSGTGGASQPQHF.

The chain has TRBV19 and TRBJ1-3; no clear D gene. CDR1 LNHDA and CDR2 SQIVND come from the germline V gene (reference sequence). The CDR3 length is 12 residues. Between the trimmed V and J ends, which lost 6 bases and 2 bases, there was a span of 5 bases. The CDR3 DNA reads as TGTGCCAGTAGAAGCCCTGGAAACACCATATATTTT. It is translated as CASRSPGNTIYF.

The chain uses TRBV13 and TRBJ1-4; 11 bases line up with TRBD1. Per germline, CDR1 PRHDT and CDR2 FYEKMQ (reference sequence). V shed 5 bases, J shed 6 bases, and the junction held 5 bases outside the gene matches. The CDR3 is 15 amino acids. CDR3 bases: TGTGCCAGCAGCCCCCGGGACAGGGGGGATGAAAAACTGTTTTTT. Translating it yields CASSPRDRGDEKLFF.

J is TRBJ2-1 and V is TRBV5-1; TRBD2 aligns across 9 bases. This CDR3 region has 12 residues. Germline V gives CDR1 SGHRS, CDR2 YFSETQ. In nucleotides, the CDR3 is TGCGCAAGCGGGGGGTCCTACAATGAGCAGTTCTTC. This translates into CASGGSYNEQFF.

The chain's CDR3 is CASSLTGPSGNTIYF. The CDR3 bases are TGTGCCAGCAGCTTGACAGGGCCCTCTGGAAACACCATATATTTT. V and J are TRBV7-9 and TRBJ1-3; 7 bases line up with TRBD1. Germline V gene data show CDR1 as SEHNR and CDR2 as FQNEAQ (reference sequence). V lost 3 bases and J lost 0; bases outside the gene matches: 2. The CDR3 has 15 amino acids.

The chain has TRBV5-4 and TRBJ1-2, with 9 bases fitting TRBD1. In germline, CDR1 is SGHNT, CDR2 YYREEE (reference sequence). V lost 0 bases to trimming and J lost 2 bases; unmatched junction nucleotides: 2. This CDR3 comprises 15 residues. CDR3 coding DNA: TGTGCCAGCAGCTTGGGGACAGGGGCGAACTATGGCTACACCTTC. Its protein is CASSLGTGANYGYTF. Complete variable domain (other parts from reference TRBV5-4 and TRBJ1-2): ETGVTQSPTHLIKTRGQQVTLRCSSQSGHNTVSWYQQALGQGPQFIFQYYREEENGRGNFPPRFSGLQFPNYSSELNVNALELDDSALYLCASSLGTGANYGYTFGSGTRLTVV.

CDR3 nucleotide sequence: TGTGCCAGCAGCTTAGGAGGCGGATACGAGCAGTACTTC. Translation: CASSLGGGYEQYF. The rearrangement links TRBV7-6 to TRBJ2-7; D is uncertain. The V end was cut by 1 base, the J end by 4 bases, with 8 bases between. Germline-derived CDR1 and CDR2 are SGHVS and FNYEAQ. The CDR3 runs to 13 residues. Variable domain in full (rest from reference TRBV7-6 and TRBJ2-7): GAGVSQSPRYKVTKRGQDVALRCDPISGHVSLYWYRQALGQGPEFLTYFNYEAQQDKSGLPNDRFSAERPEGSISTLTIQRTEQRDSAMYRCASSLGGGYEQYFGPGTRLTVT.

The V gene is TRBV5-1, the J gene TRBJ2-1, with 13 bases identical to TRBD2. The V gene's germline CDR1 is SGHRS and CDR2 YFSETQ. The CDR3 sequence is 16 residues long. Trimming at V came to 4 bases and at J to 2 bases, leaving 3 bases not matched to a gene. CDR3 coding DNA: TGCGCCAGCAGCCGGACTAGCGGGGGTACCTACAATGAGCAGTTCTTC. Translating gives CASSRTSGGTYNEQFF.

The genes are TRBV9 and TRBJ2-1, with 12 nucleotides matching TRBD2. CDR1 SGDLS and CDR2 YYNGEE come from the germline V gene. The CDR3 is 19 amino acids. V dropped 0 bases and J dropped 1; count of bases not matched to a gene: 8. This CDR3 reads CASSVGSSGGAGSYNEQFF. In DNA form, the CDR3 reads TGTGCCAGCAGCGTAGGGTCTAGCGGGGGGGCAGGATCCTACAATGAGCAGTTCTTC.

As concerns this clone: The germline gene is not matched at one end of the junction; a read error may be the cause. The chain uses TRBV7-2 and TRBJ2-7, with D perhaps TRBD2 (6 bases). Germline V gene sequence: CDR1 SGHTA, CDR2 FQGNSA. The CDR3 runs to 16 residues. CDR3 amino acids: CASSLRGLRISHEQYF. As DNA, the CDR3 is TGTGCCAGCAGCTTAAGGGGACTCCGAATCTCCCACGAGCAGTACTTC.

V usage is TRBV25-1 and J usage is TRBJ1-2; 12 positions agree with TRBD1. This CDR3 comprises 17 residues. Per germline, CDR1 MGHDK and CDR2 SYGVNS. V gave up 4 bases and J gave up 3 bases; unmatched junction bases: 9. The CDR3 nucleotides read TGTGCCAGCAGTGCACACTCCGGGACAGGGGGCGACTATGGCTACACCTTC. Its protein is CASSAHSGTGGDYGYTF.

This chain connects TRBV4-2 to TRBJ2-7, with 7 bases lining up with TRBD2. J was trimmed by 3 bases and V by 0 bases; bases with no gene match: 8. CDR1 LGHNA and CDR2 YNFKEQ come from the germline V gene. The CDR3 runs 16 residues. The DNA for the CDR3 is TGTGCCAGCAGCCAAGATCGGAGCGGGGAAAACTACGAGCAGTACTTC. Protein product: CASSQDRSGENYEQYF.

The gene calls are TRBV30 and TRBJ1-2, with a weak D call TRBD1 (5 bases). V gave up 5 bases and J gave up 6 bases, with 22 bases separating them. Germline V gene data show CDR1 as GTSNPN and CDR2 as SVGIG (reference sequence). This CDR3 comprises 15 residues. As DNA, the CDR3 is TGTGCCTGGGACCGACTTCGGGGCGGGGGGAATGGCTACACCTTC. Amino acid sequence: CAWDRLRGGGNGYTF.

V gene TRBV5-1 combines with J gene TRBJ2-7, with TRBD1 matching over 8 bases. CDR1 is SGHRS, CDR2 YFSETQ, per germline. This CDR3 spans 14 amino acids. V shed 3 bases and J 3 bases; nucleotides not matched to a gene: 5. The CDR3, as DNA: TGCGCCAGCAGCTGGGACAGGTCAGGCTACGAGCAGTACTTC. Translating it yields CASSWDRSGYEQYF.

The rearrangement joins TRBV19 to TRBJ2-1; TRBD2 matches 9 bases. Germline CDR1 and CDR2: LNHDA and SQIVND (reference sequence). CDR3 length: 13 amino acids. V lost 7 bases and J lost 7; bases outside the gene matches: 5. CDR3 region: CASTAGGRNEQFF. Written as DNA, the CDR3 is TGTGCCAGTACCGCGGGGGGGCGGAATGAGCAGTTCTTC.